This T cell receptor (beta chain) was profiled in a study of OX40 agonist ivuxolimab in advanced cancers. The overall study: At approximately 80% male, the cohort had a mean age of approximately 60 years, ranging from roughly 20 to 85.

The CDR3 is made up of 13 amino acids. V lost 5 bases to trimming and J lost 7 bases; unmatched junction nucleotides: 5. The V gene's germline CDR1 is SGHTA and CDR2 FQGTGA. Assay: immunoSEQ multiplex PCR; the TCRdb copy retains only in-frame clones and omits some. The data contain roughly 45,000 clones, about 90% of them singletons. Sequencing was performed on CD4+ or CD8+ T cells sorted from blood, taken in a trial of the OX40 agonist ivuxolimab. The V gene is TRBV7-3, the J gene TRBJ2-3; TRBD2 aligns across 8 bases. The clonotype originates from an adult with an advanced solid tumor such as melanoma, head and neck, liver or kidney cancer. CDR3 residues: CASSRGGPNTQYF. The CDR3 DNA reads TGTGCCAGCAGCCGGGGGGGCCCGAATACGCAGTATTTT.